Listed here are 20 T cell receptor beta chains from one sample, sequenced in a study of T cells in Graves' hyperthyroidism and ophthalmopathy. Amplified TCR beta CDR3 regions came from RNA transcripts. HTBI primers were the set used in a first-round RT-PCR of the TCR CDR3. TCRdb reprocessed the multiplex PCR reads with MiXCR, giving one entry per CDR3 protein. The sample consists of more than 350,000 distinct CDR3 sequences, approximately 15% of them appearing once. Material for sequencing was blood. All receptors derive from a woman under 40 with Graves' ophthalmopathy.

This clonotype was seen ten or more times. J is TRBJ2-2 and V is TRBV28; the D gene is possibly TRBD1 (6 bases). V lost 6 bases to trimming and J lost 6 bases, with 14 bases between them. Germline V gene data show CDR1 as MDHEN and CDR2 as SYDVKM. The CDR3 loop spans 14 amino acids. The CDR3, as DNA: TGTGCCAGCAGACAGGGTTCGTTGGCCGGGGAGCTGTTTTTT. This codes for CASRQGSLAGELFF.

This clonotype was observed at least ten times. The chain has TRBV12-3 or TRBV12-4 and TRBJ1-5; the D gene is possibly TRBD1 (6 bases). The CDR3 length is 14 residues. The ends were cut back, 4 bases at V and 3 bases at J, with 10 bases in the middle. CDR3 region: CASSSGTTNQPQHF. The CDR3 DNA is TGTGCCAGCAGTTCCGGGACAACCAATCAGCCCCAGCATTTT.

V and J are TRBV7-9 and TRBJ1-5; D call uncertain. The CDR3 covers 12 residues. Germline-derived CDR1 and CDR2 are SEHNR and FQNEAQ (reference sequence). Deletions cut 4 bases from V and 10 bases from J, with 11 bases between. The CDR3 nucleotides read TGTGCCAGCAGCTCCCTGTCCGATCCCCAGCATTTT. It is translated as CASSSLSDPQHF.

The chain couples TRBV3-1 to TRBJ1-1, with D unclear. V was clipped by 3 bases and J by 0 bases, with 11 bases between them. The CDR3 is made up of 15 amino acids. The germline V gene has CDR1 LGHDT and CDR2 YNNKEL (reference sequence). The CDR3 here is CASSQRRSVNTEAFF. CDR3 DNA sequence: TGTGCCAGCAGCCAGAGAAGATCCGTGAACACTGAAGCTTTCTTT.

V is TRBV28 and J is TRBJ2-7, with 10 positions matching TRBD1. Germline lookup yields CDR1 MDHEN and CDR2 SYDVKM. Unmatched junction bases numbered 8, after V lost 6 bases and J lost 3 bases. The CDR3 loop spans 15 amino acids. CDR3 bases: TGTGCCAGCAGCTACTCGGGACAGGGGTTCTACGAGCAGTACTTC. Protein: CASSYSGQGFYEQYF. Full variable domain (rest looked up from reference TRBV28 and TRBJ2-7): DVKVTQSSRYLVKRTGEKVFLECVQDMDHENMFWYRQDPGLGLRLIYFSYDVKMKEKGDIPEGYSVSREKKERFSLILESASTNQTSMYLCASSYSGQGFYEQYFGPGTRLTVT.

This chain links TRBV15 with TRBJ2-5; the match to TRBD1 covers 8 bases. This CDR3 spans 16 amino acids. Germline assignment: CDR1 LNHNV and CDR2 YYDKDF (reference sequence). V dropped 0 bases and J dropped 5; count of bases not matched to a gene: 8. CDR3 loop: CATSRDVAGGGETQYF. CDR3 nucleotides: TGTGCCACCAGCAGAGATGTTGCAGGGGGCGGTGAGACCCAGTACTTC. Variable domain in full (rest from reference TRBV15 and TRBJ2-5): DAMVIQNPRYQVTQFGKPVTLSCSQTLNHNVMYWYQQKSSQAPKLLFHYYDKDFNNEADTPDNFQSRRPNTSFCFLDIRSPGLGDTAMYLCATSRDVAGGGETQYFGPGTRLLVL.

This clonotype showed up many times. This chain joins TRBV18 and TRBJ2-1, with 9 positions matching TRBD2. CDR1 and CDR2 from the germline V gene are KGHSH and LQKENI. Trimming cost V 5 bases and J 5 bases; bases outside gene matches: 7. This CDR3 contains 15 residues. CDR3 coding DNA: TGTGCCAGCTCATGGGGGACTAGCAGGAACAATGAGCAGTTCTTC. Its protein is CASSWGTSRNNEQFF.

The chain combines TRBV19 with TRBJ1-5; 8 bases match TRBD1. CDR1 and CDR2 (germline): LNHDA, SQIVND (reference sequence). The CDR3 is 15 amino acids. V trimming: 3 bases; J trimming: 7 bases; junction bases outside the gene matches: 8. The CDR3 loop is CASSISKGTGQPQHF. The CDR3 nucleotides are TGTGCCAGTAGTATTTCAAAGGGGACAGGCCAGCCCCAGCATTTT.

This clonotype was seen at least ten times. DNA of the CDR3: TGTGCCTGTGGGAGGTTGAACACTGAAGCTTTCTTT. This encodes CACGRLNTEAFF. This chain uses TRBV30 with TRBJ1-1; D is undetermined. The CDR3 spans 12 residues. Per germline, CDR1 GTSNPN and CDR2 SVGIG (reference sequence). The V end lost 6 bases, the J end lost 0 bases, and 8 bases lay between the germline ends. Full variable domain (remainder filled in from reference TRBV30 and TRBJ1-1): SQTIHQWPATLVQPVGSPLSLECTVEGTSNPNLYWYRQAAGRGLQLLFYSVGIGQISSEVPQNLSASRPQDRQFILSSKKLLLSDSGFYLCACGRLNTEAFFGQGTRLTVV.

Ten or more counts support this clonotype. J is TRBJ1-1 and V is TRBV3-1; D is ambiguous. V shed 3 bases and J shed 1 base, with 12 bases lying between them. The CDR3 runs to 15 residues. Germline CDR1 LGHDT, CDR2 YNNKEL (reference sequence). CDR3 sequence reads: CASSQDPTGNTEAFF. The CDR3 DNA sequence: TGTGCCAGCAGCCAGGACCCAACGGGGAACACTGAAGCTTTCTTT.

This clonotype was counted many times. The CDR3 protein is CASSQRRETQYF. The CDR3 nucleotides read TGTGCCAGCAGCCAACGAAGAGAGACCCAGTACTTC. This chain joins TRBV3-1 and TRBJ2-5; D gene ambiguous. The ends were cut back, 2 bases at V and 4 bases at J, with 5 bases in the middle. Germline loops: CDR1 LGHDT, CDR2 YNNKEL (reference sequence). The length of the CDR3 is 12 residues.

The table lists this clonotype with many counts. The chain couples TRBV11-2 to TRBJ2-1; 13 bases line up with TRBD2. V dropped 2 bases and J dropped 6; count of bases not matched to a gene: 4. The germline gives CDR1 SGHAT, CDR2 FQNNGV. This CDR3 is built from 16 residues. The CDR3 protein is CASSLRTSGGANEQFF. The CDR3 nucleotides read TGTGCCAGCAGCTTACGTACTAGCGGGGGGGCCAATGAGCAGTTCTTC.

This clonotype was detected a few times. The CDR3 DNA reads as TGCGCCAGCAGCCAATGGGACAGGGGGTTAAACACCGGGGAGCTGTTTTTT. Its protein product is CASSQWDRGLNTGELFF. The J gene is TRBJ2-2, the V gene TRBV4-1; TRBD1 aligns across 11 bases. Germline CDR1 reads MGHRA; CDR2 reads YSYEKL. The trim removed 2 bases at V and 2 bases at J, leaving 4 bases unmatched. CDR3 size: 17 residues.

This clonotype has a count of ten or more. V usage is TRBV20-1 and J usage is TRBJ2-5, with 9 bases fitting TRBD2. This CDR3 is 12 amino acids long. V lost 3 bases to trimming and J lost 9 bases; unmatched junction nucleotides: 5. Looked up from germline, CDR1 is DFQATT and CDR2 is SNEGSKA (reference sequence). The CDR3 bases are TGCAGTGCTAGGGGCGGGGGGGCCGCCCAGTACTTC. Its protein is CSARGGGAAQYF.

This clonotype was counted many times. V and J are TRBV7-6 and TRBJ2-7, with TRBD1 as a possible D gene (5 bases). The CDR3 length is 11 residues. V lost 11 bases, J lost 1 base, and 9 bases lay in between. CDR1 is SGHVS, CDR2 FNYEAQ, per germline. The CDR3 nucleotides are TGTGCCGTCCCAGGGTCCTACGAGCAGTACTTC. Translation gives CAVPGSYEQYF.

This clonotype was observed at least ten times. The CDR3 spells CASSPPVTDTQYF. In DNA form, the CDR3 reads TGTGCCAGCAGCCCCCCCGTCACAGATACGCAGTATTTT. V and J are TRBV5-6 and TRBJ2-3; D remains unclear. There are 13 residues in the CDR3. Germline-derived CDR1 and CDR2 are SGHDT and YYEEEE. V lost 4 bases and J 2 bases, leaving 8 bases between the germline ends.

This clonotype was detected many times. The chain couples TRBV20-1 to TRBJ1-5; a weak D match, TRBD1 (5 bases). Per the germline V gene, CDR1 is DFQATT and CDR2 is SNEGSKA (reference sequence). The CDR3 runs to 15 residues. V was shortened by 5 bases and J by 2 bases, with 16 bases between the two germline ends. CDR3 sequence reads: CSASQGPGGNQPQHF. As DNA, the CDR3 is TGCAGTGCTTCCCAGGGCCCTGGGGGCAATCAGCCCCAGCATTTT.

This clonotype was picked up a small number of times. This rearrangement joins TRBV4-2 to TRBJ1-2; D not resolved. The ends were cut back, 0 bases at V and 7 bases at J, with 15 bases in the middle. Looked up from germline, CDR1 is LGHNA and CDR2 is YNFKEQ. The CDR3 consists of 15 residues. CDR3 protein: CASSQERTFYGGYTF. Here the CDR3 DNA reads TGTGCCAGCAGCCAAGAAAGGACCTTTTACGGTGGCTACACCTTC.

This clonotype was seen ten or more times. J is TRBJ2-5 and V is TRBV6-1; 8 bases match TRBD2. Trimming cost V 5 bases and J 5 bases; bases outside gene matches: 10. This CDR3 is built from 15 residues. CDR1 and CDR2 from the germline V gene are MNHNS and SASEGT. CDR3 in DNA: TGTGCCAGCAGTCGTCACGGGGGGGGTAGTGAGACCCAGTACTTC. This sequence encodes CASSRHGGGSETQYF.

This clonotype was picked up many times. The V call is TRBV4-1, the J call TRBJ2-5; 12 bases match TRBD2. Germline CDR1 reads MGHRA; CDR2 reads YSYEKL. V trimming: 1 base; J trimming: 5 bases; junction bases outside the gene matches: 5. The CDR3 consists of 16 residues. The chain's CDR3 is CASSQGHGTSGETQYF. The CDR3, as DNA: TGCGCCAGCAGCCAAGGCCACGGGACTAGCGGGGAGACCCAGTACTTC.